A single sample gave rise to the 27 T cell receptor beta chains below, sequenced in a study of CD8 T cells in ankylosing spondylitis. Study-wide results and caveats: Seven to nine highly homologous variants made up a TCR beta motif, and this motif appeared characteristic of ankylosing spondylitis blood.

These receptors lack a known antigen. Using its own MiXCR run on the 5' RACE reads, TCRdb lists one record per CDR3 protein. The sample contains almost 400,000 distinct CDR3 sequences, 20% to 25% of which appear only once. Sample: blood, either unsorted or a sorted T cell fraction (not recorded which). Receptor source: a male donor with ankylosing spondylitis.

This clonotype was found a few times. The chain couples TRBV28 to TRBJ2-7; D is uncertain. The germline V and J ends were trimmed by 3 bases and 3 bases, with 9 bases remaining between them. CDR1 and CDR2 (germline): MDHEN, SYDVKM. The CDR3 is made up of 13 amino acids. CDR3 in amino acids: CASSLGYSYEQYF. Here the CDR3 DNA reads TGTGCCAGCAGTTTGGGGTACAGCTACGAGCAGTACTTC.

This clonotype showed up many times. The rearrangement joins TRBV5-1 to TRBJ1-1; D gene ambiguous. Trimming shortened V by 4 bases and J by 3 bases, and 13 bases separated the two germline ends. CDR1 and CDR2 from the germline V gene are SGHRS and YFSETQ. This CDR3 spans 14 amino acids. Written as DNA, the CDR3 is TGCGCCAGCAGCGTCTATTTGCAGGACACTGAAGCTTTCTTT. Its translation is CASSVYLQDTEAFF.

The chain uses TRBV20-1 and TRBJ2-6, with D maybe TRBD2 (5 bases). This CDR3 spans 15 amino acids. The ends were cut back, 0 bases at V and 4 bases at J, with 10 bases in the middle. CDR1 and CDR2 (germline): DFQATT, SNEGSKA (reference sequence). The CDR3 spells CSARDTPGGANVLTF. CDR3 DNA sequence: TGCAGTGCTAGAGATACCCCGGGAGGGGCCAACGTCCTGACTTTC.

The rearrangement links TRBV9 to TRBJ2-3; 9 nucleotides agree with TRBD1. CDR1 is SGDLS, CDR2 YYNGEE, per germline. J gave up 2 bases and V 0 bases, and 4 bases lay outside the gene matches. This CDR3 contains 16 residues. The CDR3 loop reads CASSVAGQGNTDTQYF. The CDR3 DNA is TGTGCCAGCAGCGTAGCGGGACAGGGAAACACAGATACGCAGTATTTT.

This clonotype showed up just a few times. This chain links TRBV12-3 or TRBV12-4 with TRBJ2-2; maybe TRBD1 (6 bases). The V gene lost 6 bases and the J gene lost 3 bases, with 11 bases spanning the gap. This CDR3 contains 14 residues. For the CDR3, the DNA is TGTGCCAGCAGACCGGACAGATACACCGGGGAGCTGTTTTTT. Translated: CASRPDRYTGELFF.

The rearrangement links TRBV5-1 to TRBJ2-1; TRBD2 matches 7 bases. Germline V gene data show CDR1 as SGHRS and CDR2 as YFSETQ. V trimming: 2 bases; J trimming: 2 bases; junction bases outside the gene matches: 1. This CDR3 is 14 amino acids long. The CDR3 DNA is TGCGCCAGCAGCTTCGCGGGAGCCTACAATGAGCAGTTCTTC. This gives the protein CASSFAGAYNEQFF.

This clonotype was recorded only once. The chain recombines TRBV5-5 with TRBJ2-1; 7 positions match TRBD1. Germline assignment: CDR1 SGHKS and CDR2 YYEKEE (reference sequence). This CDR3 has 15 amino acids. With 5 bases clipped from V and 0 bases from J, the junction kept 5 bases outside the gene matches. The CDR3, as DNA: TGTGCCAGCAGTCAGACAGGGAGCTCCTACAATGAGCAGTTCTTC. This translates into CASSQTGSSYNEQFF.

The chain carries TRBV28 and TRBJ2-7; a weak D match, TRBD2 (6 bases). This CDR3 is built from 15 residues. CDR1 and CDR2 from the germline V gene are MDHEN and SYDVKM. The V end lost 7 bases, the J end lost 5 bases, and 21 bases lay between the germline ends. This CDR3 reads CASKQGLAGRDEQYF. The CDR3 DNA reads as TGTGCCAGCAAGCAAGGGTTGGCGGGACGTGACGAGCAGTACTTC.

This clonotype showed up just once. A much larger clone lies a single base off, so this may be a read error. The genes are TRBV20-1 and TRBJ1-5; D may be TRBD1 (5 bases). The CDR3 sequence is 15 residues long. Germline values: CDR1 DFQATT, CDR2 SNEGSKA (reference sequence). The CDR3 region has the DNA TGCAGTGCTTACTCGGAGGGGAGCACGAATCAGCCCCAGCAATTT. Encoded protein: CSAYSEGSTNQPQQF.

Here the CDR3 reads CASSLAGQGIEKLFF. In DNA form, the CDR3 reads TGTGCCAGCAGCTTGGCGGGACAGGGTATTGAAAAACTGTTTTTT. The chain couples TRBV5-5 to TRBJ1-4, with 9 nucleotides matching TRBD1. Germline assignment: CDR1 SGHKS and CDR2 YYEKEE (reference sequence). The CDR3 runs 15 residues. J lost 7 bases, V lost 0 bases, and 4 bases had no gene match.

The J gene is TRBJ1-5, the V gene TRBV20-1; D remains unclear. The germline V gene has CDR1 DFQATT and CDR2 SNEGSKA (reference sequence). The CDR3 extends over 14 amino acids. The V gene lost 2 bases and the J gene lost 3 bases, with 11 bases spanning the gap. CDR3 sequence: CSARYKGTNQPQHF. The CDR3 nucleotides are TGCAGTGCTAGATATAAGGGTACCAATCAGCCCCAGCATTTT.

The gene calls are TRBV20-1 and TRBJ2-1; 8 positions agree with TRBD2. The CDR3 covers 16 residues. Germline V gene sequence: CDR1 DFQATT, CDR2 SNEGSKA (reference sequence). Trimming took 0 bases from V and 2 from J; bases not matched to a gene: 6. The CDR3 reads CSARDPVSGTYNEQFF. The DNA for the CDR3 is TGCAGTGCTAGAGATCCGGTTAGCGGGACCTACAATGAGCAGTTCTTC.

The chain combines TRBV5-1 with TRBJ1-1, with 7 nucleotides matching TRBD1. The ends lost 5 bases at V and 4 bases at J; junction bases unmatched: 11. The CDR3 contains 15 residues. CDR1 SGHRS and CDR2 YFSETQ come from the germline V gene. In DNA, the CDR3 is TGCGCCAGCAGTTCCCAGGGGGTTCTGGGCACTGAAGCTTTCTTT. It translates to CASSSQGVLGTEAFF.

This clonotype turned up a few times. This chain connects TRBV24-1 to TRBJ2-5; 8 bases line up with TRBD2. CDR3 size: 16 residues. CDR1 and CDR2 (germline): KGHDR, SFDVKD. J was trimmed by 2 bases and V by 6 bases; bases with no gene match: 10. The CDR3 nucleotides are TGTGCCACCAGTCTTGCGGGAGGTCCTCTTCAAGAGACCCAGTACTTC. This gives the protein CATSLAGGPLQETQYF.

The chain links TRBV25-1 to TRBJ2-2, with TRBD2 matching over 11 bases. CDR3 length: 16 amino acids. Trimming took 2 bases from V and 7 from J; bases not matched to a gene: 6. The V gene's germline CDR1 is MGHDK and CDR2 SYGVNS. In nucleotides, the CDR3 is TGTGCCAGCAGTGAACTACTAGCGGGAGAAGACGGGGAGCTGTTTTTT. Translation gives CASSELLAGEDGELFF.

The chain employs TRBV28 and TRBJ2-4; D is ambiguous. The CDR3 runs to 15 residues. The V end lost 5 bases, the J end lost 8 bases, and 19 bases lay between the germline ends. Germline CDR1 is MDHEN and CDR2 is SYDVKM. The CDR3 bases are TGTGCCAGCAGTCCCCATGGAGCCAAGCAGGACATTCAGTACTTC. Protein sequence: CASSPHGAKQDIQYF.

Only a few counts were recorded for this clonotype. The chain is built from TRBV29-1 and TRBJ2-5; D not certain. The CDR3 runs 12 residues. In germline, CDR1 is SQVTM, CDR2 ANQGSEA. V shed 7 bases and J shed 2 bases, with 11 bases lying between them. The CDR3, as DNA: TGCAGCGGGTCGTTGCCTCAAGAGACCCAGTACTTC. It encodes CSGSLPQETQYF.

This clonotype was observed a handful of times. This chain links TRBV7-2 with TRBJ2-1, with D unresolved. Trimming pared 2 bases from V and 5 bases from J, leaving 13 bases between. This CDR3 has 15 amino acids. The germline V gene encodes CDR1 SGHTA and CDR2 FQGNSA. CDR3 protein: CASSLKGSTHNEQFF. The CDR3 DNA reads TGTGCCAGCAGCTTAAAAGGCTCCACACACAATGAGCAGTTCTTC. Full variable domain (missing parts from reference TRBV7-2 and TRBJ2-1): GAGVSQSPSNKVTEKGKDVELRCDPISGHTALYWYRQSLGQGLEFLIYFQGNSAPDKSGLPSDRFSAERTGGSVSTLTIQRTQQEDSAVYLCASSLKGSTHNEQFFGPGTRLTVL.

This clonotype has more than one count but fewer than ten. The chain uses TRBV28 and TRBJ2-5; 9 bases align to TRBD2. The CDR3 runs to 15 residues. Germline values: CDR1 MDHEN, CDR2 SYDVKM. V lost 7 bases, J lost 4 bases, and 10 bases stayed unmatched. This CDR3 is CASTTSAGGGETQYF. The CDR3 DNA sequence: TGTGCCAGCACCACATCGGCGGGGGGGGGAGAGACCCAGTACTTC.

This clonotype was picked up a small number of times. The genes are TRBV3-1 and TRBJ2-7; 9 bases are a match to TRBD2. This CDR3 is 18 amino acids long. J lost 1 base, V lost 2 bases, and 12 bases had no gene match. The V gene's germline CDR1 is LGHDT and CDR2 YNNKEL (reference sequence). Here the CDR3 reads CASSQNTGGRAGSYEQYF. The DNA of the CDR3 is TGTGCCAGCAGCCAAAATACCGGCGGGAGGGCTGGATCCTACGAGCAGTACTTC.

This clonotype was observed a handful of times. V gene TRBV28 combines with J gene TRBJ1-2, with a weak D call TRBD1 (5 bases). The CDR3 totals 15 residues. Germline-derived CDR1 and CDR2 are MDHEN and SYDVKM. Trimming stripped 6 bases from V and 3 bases from J, with 17 bases between. DNA of the CDR3: TGTGCCAGCAGAGCGCCAGGGTCAAAGGACTATGGCTACACCTTC. Amino acids: CASRAPGSKDYGYTF.

Only a few counts were recorded for this clonotype. This chain uses TRBV20-1 with TRBJ2-3, with D unclear. The V gene's germline CDR1 is DFQATT and CDR2 SNEGSKA (reference sequence). The CDR3 is 12 residues long. V dropped 7 bases and J dropped 5 bases, with 13 bases sitting between them. The CDR3 region has the DNA TGCAGTGGGTATCTAGTAAGAGATACGCAGTATTTT. Protein product: CSGYLVRDTQYF.

The chain carries TRBV11-2 and TRBJ2-1; no definite D call. The CDR3 contains 17 residues. In germline, CDR1 is SGHAT, CDR2 FQNNGV. V lost 1 base and J 7 bases, leaving 20 bases between the germline ends. The CDR3 protein is CASSLAVSLEVRNEQFF. DNA for the CDR3: TGTGCCAGCAGCTTAGCAGTGTCGCTAGAGGTTCGGAATGAGCAGTTCTTC.

This clonotype has more than one count but fewer than ten. This chain uses TRBV20-1 with TRBJ2-7; 10 bases agree with TRBD2. Per the germline V gene, CDR1 is DFQATT and CDR2 is SNEGSKA (reference sequence). V trimming: 0 bases; J trimming: 4 bases; junction bases outside the gene matches: 12. The CDR3 extends over 17 amino acids. CDR3 loop: CSARDSGTSARLYEQYF. CDR3 DNA sequence: TGCAGTGCTAGAGATTCCGGGACTAGCGCACGTCTGTACGAGCAGTACTTC.

This chain connects TRBV2 to TRBJ2-1; TRBD2 matches 13 bases. After removal of 5 bases from V and 14 bases from J, the junction contained 3 bases not matched to a gene. The germline V gene has CDR1 SNHLY and CDR2 FYNNEI. The length of the CDR3 is 12 residues. The CDR3 nucleotides read TGTGCCAGCAGTTGGACTAGCGGGAGAGAGTTCTTC. As protein: CASSWTSGREFF. The full variable domain, with the rest looked up from reference TRBV2 and TRBJ2-1, is EPEVTQTPSHQVTQMGQEVILRCVPISNHLYFYWYRQILGQKVEFLVSFYNNEISEKSEIFDDQFSVERPDGSNFTLKIRSTKLEDSAMYFCASSWTSGREFFGPGTRLTVL.

V gene TRBV28 combines with J gene TRBJ1-2; D unclear. V lost 2 bases, J lost 0 bases, and 16 bases lay in between. Germline CDR1 and CDR2: MDHEN and SYDVKM. This CDR3 has 17 amino acids. CDR3 nucleotide sequence: TGTGCCAGCAGTTTAGGCAGGCTACGCCGAGCTAACTATGGCTACACCTTC. This encodes CASSLGRLRRANYGYTF.

This rearrangement joins TRBV28 to TRBJ2-3, with TRBD1 matching 10 bases. The CDR3 length is 13 residues. J lost 7 bases, V lost 7 bases, and 5 bases had no gene match. CDR1 is MDHEN and CDR2 is SYDVKM in the germline V gene. In DNA, the CDR3 is TGTGCCAGCACCTTGGACAGGGGGAATACGCAGTATTTT. It is translated as CASTLDRGNTQYF.